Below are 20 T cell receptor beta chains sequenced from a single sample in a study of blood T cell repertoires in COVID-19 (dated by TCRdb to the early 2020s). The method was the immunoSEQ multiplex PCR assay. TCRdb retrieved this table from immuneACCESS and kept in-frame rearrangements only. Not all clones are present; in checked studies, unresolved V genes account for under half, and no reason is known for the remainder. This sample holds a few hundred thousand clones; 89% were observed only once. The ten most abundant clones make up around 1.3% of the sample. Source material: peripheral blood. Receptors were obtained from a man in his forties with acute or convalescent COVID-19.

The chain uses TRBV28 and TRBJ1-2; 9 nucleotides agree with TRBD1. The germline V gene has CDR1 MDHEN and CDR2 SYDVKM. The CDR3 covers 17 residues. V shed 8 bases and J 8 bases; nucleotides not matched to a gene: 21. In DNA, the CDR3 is TGTGCCAGCGCGTCCCATTCCCCGATCGGGACAGGGCTGGGCTACACCTTC. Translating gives CASASHSPIGTGLGYTF.

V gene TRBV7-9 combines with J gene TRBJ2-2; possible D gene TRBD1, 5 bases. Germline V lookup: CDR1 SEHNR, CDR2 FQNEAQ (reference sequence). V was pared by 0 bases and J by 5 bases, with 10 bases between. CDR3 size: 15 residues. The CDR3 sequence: CASSLAQGRTGELFF. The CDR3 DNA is TGTGCCAGCAGCTTAGCGCAGGGCCGGACCGGGGAGCTGTTTTTT.

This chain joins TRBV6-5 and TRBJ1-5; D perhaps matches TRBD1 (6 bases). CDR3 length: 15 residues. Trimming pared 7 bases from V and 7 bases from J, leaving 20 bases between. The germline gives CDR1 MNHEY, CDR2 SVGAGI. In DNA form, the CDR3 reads TGTGCCAGCACCTTCACTACAGGGAAATACCAGCCCCAGCATTTT. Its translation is CASTFTTGKYQPQHF.

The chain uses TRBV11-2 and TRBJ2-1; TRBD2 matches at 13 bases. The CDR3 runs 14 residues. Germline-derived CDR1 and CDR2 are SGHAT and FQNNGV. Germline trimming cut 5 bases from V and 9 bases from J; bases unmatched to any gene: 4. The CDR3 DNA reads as TGTGCCAGCAGCCTCGGACTAGCGGGAGCTGAGCAGTTCTTC. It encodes CASSLGLAGAEQFF.

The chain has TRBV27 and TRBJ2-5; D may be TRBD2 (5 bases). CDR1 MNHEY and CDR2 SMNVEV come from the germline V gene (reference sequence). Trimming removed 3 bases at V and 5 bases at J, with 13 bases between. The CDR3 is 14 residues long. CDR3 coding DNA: TGTGCCAGCAGTTTCTGGGGTTCGGGGGAGACCCAGTACTTC. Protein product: CASSFWGSGETQYF.

In DNA, the CDR3 is TGTGCCAGCAGTGAGGGGGACAGGGTAAACTACGAGCAGTACTTC. This translates into CASSEGDRVNYEQYF. The chain couples TRBV6-1 to TRBJ2-7; 9 nucleotides agree with TRBD1. Germline loops: CDR1 MNHNS, CDR2 SASEGT. This CDR3 contains 15 residues. Trimming took 3 bases from V and 3 from J; bases not matched to a gene: 6.

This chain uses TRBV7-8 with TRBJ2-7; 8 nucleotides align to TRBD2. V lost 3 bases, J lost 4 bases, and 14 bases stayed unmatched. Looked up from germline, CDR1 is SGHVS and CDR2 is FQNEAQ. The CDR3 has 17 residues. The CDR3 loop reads CASSFTSGTSGAYEQYF. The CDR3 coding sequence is TGTGCCAGCAGCTTTACTAGCGGAACCTCGGGTGCGTACGAGCAGTACTTC.

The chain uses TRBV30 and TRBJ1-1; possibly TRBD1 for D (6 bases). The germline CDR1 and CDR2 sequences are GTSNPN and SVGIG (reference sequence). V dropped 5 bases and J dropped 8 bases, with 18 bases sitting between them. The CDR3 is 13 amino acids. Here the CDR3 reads CAWGTTLFQEAFF. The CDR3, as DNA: TGTGCCTGGGGGACAACTCTATTCCAGGAAGCTTTCTTT.

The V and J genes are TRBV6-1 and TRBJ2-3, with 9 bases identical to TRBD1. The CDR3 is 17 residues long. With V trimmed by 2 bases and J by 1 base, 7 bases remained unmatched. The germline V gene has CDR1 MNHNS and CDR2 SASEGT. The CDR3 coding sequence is TGTGCCAGCAGTGAAATGGACAGGGGCGCAGGCACAGATACGCAGTATTTT. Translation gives CASSEMDRGAGTDTQYF.

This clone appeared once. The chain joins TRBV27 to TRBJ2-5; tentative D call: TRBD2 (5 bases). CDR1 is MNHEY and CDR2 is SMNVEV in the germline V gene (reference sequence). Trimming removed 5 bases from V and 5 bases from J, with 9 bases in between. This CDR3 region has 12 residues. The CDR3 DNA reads TGTGCCAGCAGTCTAGCTGGGGAGACCCAGTACTTC. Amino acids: CASSLAGETQYF.

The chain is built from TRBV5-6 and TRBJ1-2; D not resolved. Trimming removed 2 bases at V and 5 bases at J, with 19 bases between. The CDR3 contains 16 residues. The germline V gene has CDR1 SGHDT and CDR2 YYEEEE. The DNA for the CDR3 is TGTGCCAGCAGCTTAATGGTAGCCGGGGATTATTATGGCTACACCTTC. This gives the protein CASSLMVAGDYYGYTF.

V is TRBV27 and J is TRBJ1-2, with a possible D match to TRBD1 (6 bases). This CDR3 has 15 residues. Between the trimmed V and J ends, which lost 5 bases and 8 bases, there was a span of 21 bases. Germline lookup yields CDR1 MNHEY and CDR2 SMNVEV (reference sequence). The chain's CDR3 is CASSGGRDPTLGYTF. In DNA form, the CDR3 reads TGTGCCAGCAGTGGGGGCAGGGACCCAACTTTAGGCTACACCTTC.

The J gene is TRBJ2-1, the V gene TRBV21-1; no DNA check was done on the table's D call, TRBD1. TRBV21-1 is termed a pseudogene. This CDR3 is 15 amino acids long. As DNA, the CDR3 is TGTGCCAGCTGGTATCGGGACAGGGGCCTAGGTGAGCAGTTCTTC. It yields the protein CASWYRDRGLGEQFF.

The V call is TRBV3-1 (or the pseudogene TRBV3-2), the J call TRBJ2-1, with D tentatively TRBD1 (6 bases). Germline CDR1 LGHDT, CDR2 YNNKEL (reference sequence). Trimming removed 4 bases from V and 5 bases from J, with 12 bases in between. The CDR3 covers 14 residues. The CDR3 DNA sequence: TGTGCCAGCAGCCTATCACAGGGTAACAATGAGCAGTTCTTC. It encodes CASSLSQGNNEQFF.

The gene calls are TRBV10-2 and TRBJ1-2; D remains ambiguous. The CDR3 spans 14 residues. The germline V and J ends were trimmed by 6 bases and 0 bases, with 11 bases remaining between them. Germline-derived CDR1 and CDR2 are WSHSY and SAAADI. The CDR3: CASSPGLANYGYTF. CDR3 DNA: TGCGCCAGCAGCCCAGGACTAGCTAACTATGGCTACACCTTC.

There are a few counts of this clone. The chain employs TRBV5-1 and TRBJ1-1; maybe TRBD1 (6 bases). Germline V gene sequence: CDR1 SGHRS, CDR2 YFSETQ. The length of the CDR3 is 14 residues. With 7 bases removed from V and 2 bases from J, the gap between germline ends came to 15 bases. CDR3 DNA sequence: TGCGCCAGCGGGCAGGGCAGGGGTAACACTGAAGCTTTCTTT. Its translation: CASGQGRGNTEAFF.

CDR3: CASSIERGGEKLFF. The CDR3, as DNA: TGTGCCAGTAGTATAGAACGGGGAGGTGAAAAACTGTTTTTT. The chain joins TRBV19 to TRBJ1-4; D ambiguous. The germline CDR1 and CDR2 sequences are LNHDA and SQIVND (reference sequence). With 0 bases removed from V and 7 bases from J, the gap between germline ends came to 9 bases. This CDR3 contains 14 residues. The entire variable domain, with the rest obtained from reference TRBV19 and TRBJ1-4, is as follows: DGGITQSPKYLFRKEGQNVTLSCEQNLNHDAMYWYRQDPGQGLRLIYYSQIVNDFQKGDIAEGYSVSREKKESFPLTVTSAQKNPTAFYLCASSIERGGEKLFFGSGTQLSVL.

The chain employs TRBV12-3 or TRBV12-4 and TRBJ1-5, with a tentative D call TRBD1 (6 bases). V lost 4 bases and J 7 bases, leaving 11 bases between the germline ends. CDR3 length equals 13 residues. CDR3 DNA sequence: TGTGCCAGCAGTTCCAGGGGTACCCAGCCCCAGCATTTT. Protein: CASSSRGTQPQHF.

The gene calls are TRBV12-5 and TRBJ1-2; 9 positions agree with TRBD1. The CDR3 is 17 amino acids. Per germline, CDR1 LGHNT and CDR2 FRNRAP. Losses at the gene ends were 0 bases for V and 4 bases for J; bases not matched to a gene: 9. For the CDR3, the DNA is TGTGCTAGTGGTTTGGTACAGGCGGACAGGGGATTCTATGGCTACACCTTC. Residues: CASGLVQADRGFYGYTF.

The DNA for the CDR3 is TGTGCCTGGAGTGTTCTGGGGGGGCAGAAAAACATTCAGTACTTC. Amino acids: CAWSVLGGQKNIQYF. V gene TRBV30 combines with J gene TRBJ2-4, with a weak D call TRBD2 (7 bases). Per germline, CDR1 GTSNPN and CDR2 SVGIG (reference sequence). This CDR3 is 15 amino acids long. V lost 0 bases to trimming and J lost 4 bases, with 13 bases between them. The entire variable domain, with the rest obtained from reference TRBV30 and TRBJ2-4, is as follows: SQTIHQWPATLVQPVGSPLSLECTVEGTSNPNLYWYRQAAGRGLQLLFYSVGIGQISSEVPQNLSASRPQDRQFILSSKKLLLSDSGFYLCAWSVLGGQKNIQYFGAGTRLSVL.